This T cell receptor (beta chain) was captured in a study of blood T cell repertoires in COVID-19. CDR1 LNHDA and CDR2 SQIVND come from the germline V gene (reference sequence). The CDR3 length is 15 residues. V dropped 2 bases and J dropped 2; count of bases not matched to a gene: 2. Profiling relied on immunoSEQ multiplex PCR, and the TCRdb table lists in-frame clones only, not all of them. The repertoire holds approximately 170,000 clones, approximately 81% seen once, with roughly 8% in the top ten. The chain joins TRBV19 to TRBJ2-1, with 8 bases identical to TRBD1. Sequenced material: PBMCs or T cells enriched from blood (not recorded which). The receptor's source is a woman in her fifties or sixties who had recovered from COVID-19. The CDR3 spells CASSIQGATYNEQFF. The CDR3 nucleotides read TGTGCCAGTAGTATACAGGGGGCCACCTACAATGAGCAGTTCTTC.